A single sample gave rise to the 18 T cell receptor beta chains below, sequenced in a study of lymphopenia after photon versus proton radiotherapy. Produced via immunoSEQ multiplex PCR; TCRdb's table is partial and in-frame only. The sample includes 15,000 to 20,000 clones, 80% to 90% of them seen just once. The sample was peripheral blood, taken from a patient treated with proton-based radiotherapy. The receptor set was obtained from a man between 65 and 85 years old with pancreatic cancer.

The chain employs TRBV5-1 and TRBJ2-7; tentatively, D is TRBD1 (5 bases). CDR1 and CDR2 from the germline V gene are SGHRS and YFSETQ. The length of the CDR3 is 15 residues. Trimming removed 3 bases from V and 3 bases from J, with 16 bases in between. The CDR3 sequence is CASSSKPTEYYEQYF. For the CDR3, the DNA is TGCGCCAGCAGCTCTAAACCGACAGAGTACTACGAGCAGTACTTC.

A word on this clone: At one of its ends the junction is not consistent with the germline gene, which may arise from a read error. This sample includes further DNA sequences coding for the same CDR3. The gene calls are TRBV10-1 and TRBJ1-4, with TRBD1 as a possible D gene (6 bases). Germline V CDR1 and CDR2: WNHNN, SYGVQD (reference sequence). This CDR3 region has 14 residues. CDR3 amino acids: CASSGAGVVEKLFF. Written as DNA, the CDR3 is TGCGCCAGTAGTGGGGCAGGGGTTGTTGAAAAACTGTTTTTT.

CDR3 sequence (DNA): TGTGCCAGTGAGGAACAGGGAGGCTATGGCTACACCTTC. Amino acid sequence: CASEEQGGYGYTF. This chain joins TRBV19 and TRBJ1-2; tentatively, D is TRBD1 (6 bases). The CDR3 length is 13 residues. Between the trimmed V and J ends, which lost 8 bases and 4 bases, there was a span of 14 bases. Germline V gene data show CDR1 as LNHDA and CDR2 as SQIVND (reference sequence). Supplemented by reference TRBV19 and TRBJ1-2, the full variable domain reads DGGITQSPKYLFRKEGQNVTLSCEQNLNHDAMYWYRQDPGQGLRLIYYSQIVNDFQKGDIAEGYSVSREKKESFPLTVTSAQKNPTAFYLCASEEQGGYGYTFGSGTRLTVV.

The chain uses TRBV5-4 and TRBJ1-1; D is unresolved. Trimming cost V 3 bases and J 11 bases, with 14 bases left between them. Germline values: CDR1 SGHNT, CDR2 YYREEE (reference sequence). The CDR3 spans 12 residues. CDR3: CASSWDKMRAFF. CDR3 coding DNA: TGTGCCAGCAGCTGGGATAAAATGCGGGCTTTCTTT.

This chain links TRBV7-3 with TRBJ1-2; TRBD1 matches 8 bases. Germline lookup yields CDR1 SGHTA and CDR2 FQGTGA. CDR3 length: 13 amino acids. The V and J ends lost 5 bases and 10 bases, in that order; junction bases with no gene match: 9. The CDR3 sequence is CASSHAPDRAYTF. The CDR3, as DNA: TGTGCCAGCAGCCATGCCCCGGACAGGGCCTACACCTTC.

The chain recombines TRBV28 with TRBJ1-3; D is ambiguous. The CDR3 covers 12 residues. V lost 4 bases, J lost 2 bases, and 3 bases lay in between. From germline, CDR1 is MDHEN and CDR2 SYDVKM. The CDR3 sequence is CASSSPGNTIYF. The DNA for the CDR3 is TGTGCCAGCAGTTCGCCTGGAAACACCATATATTTT.

This chain joins TRBV19 and TRBJ1-1, with 8 positions matching TRBD1. The CDR3 is made up of 17 amino acids. V gave up 6 bases and J gave up 8 bases; unmatched junction bases: 20. Per the germline V gene, CDR1 is LNHDA and CDR2 is SQIVND (reference sequence). The CDR3: CASSPGQGAFGWPEAFF. The CDR3 nucleotides are TGTGCCAGTAGCCCAGGGCAGGGGGCGTTTGGATGGCCAGAAGCTTTCTTT.

The J gene is TRBJ2-7, the V gene TRBV30; 9 nucleotides match TRBD1. The trim removed 2 bases at V and 5 bases at J, leaving 10 bases unmatched. The CDR3 runs 15 residues. Germline V CDR1 and CDR2: GTSNPN, SVGIG (reference sequence). Written as DNA, the CDR3 is TGTGCCTGGAGTAAGGCGGGACAGGGAGTCCACGAGCAGTACTTC. This sequence encodes CAWSKAGQGVHEQYF.

This chain links TRBV30 with TRBJ1-2, with unresolved D. The ends were cut back, 1 base at V and 6 bases at J, with 6 bases in the middle. Germline lookup yields CDR1 GTSNPN and CDR2 SVGIG (reference sequence). CDR3 length equals 11 residues. In DNA form, the CDR3 reads TGTGCCTGGAGTGCGTTAAATGGCTACACCTTC. It codes for CAWSALNGYTF.

V gene TRBV5-1 combines with J gene TRBJ1-4; D unclear. This CDR3 spans 15 amino acids. CDR1 and CDR2 from the germline V gene are SGHRS and YFSETQ. Trimming took 1 base from V and 0 from J, leaving 7 bases between them. The CDR3 loop reads CASSLSAATNEKLFF. CDR3 bases: TGCGCCAGCAGCTTGTCCGCTGCAACTAATGAAAAACTGTTTTTT. The whole variable domain, filled in from reference TRBV5-1 and TRBJ1-4, reads KAGVTQTPRYLIKTRGQQVTLSCSPISGHRSVSWYQQTPGQGLQFLFEYFSETQRNKGNFPGRFSGRQFSNSRSEMNVSTLELGDSALYLCASSLSAATNEKLFFGSGTQLSVL.

Turning to this clone: Compared with germline, one end of the junction differs, possibly owing to a read error. The V and J genes are TRBV5-8 and TRBJ2-7; D uncertain. Germline CDR1 reads SGHTS; CDR2 reads YDEGEE. The length of the CDR3 is 8 residues. The CDR3 loop is CASSLRIF. Here the CDR3 DNA reads TGTGCCAGCAGCTTACGGATTTTC. Full variable domain (rest looked up from reference TRBV5-8 and TRBJ2-7): EAGVTQSPTHLIKTRGQQATLRCSPISGHTSVYWYQQALGLGLQFLLWYDEGEERNRGNFPPRFSGRQFPNYSSELNVNALELEDSALYLCASSLRIFGPGTRLTVT.

The V gene is TRBV11-2, the J gene TRBJ1-1; D not certain. V gave up 4 bases and J gave up 1 base, with 16 bases separating them. The CDR3 has 16 amino acids. Germline V gene lookup returns CDR1 SGHAT and CDR2 FQNNGV. CDR3 coding DNA: TGTGCCAGCAGCTCGTTGCGCCAGGTCAAGAACACTGAAGCTTTCTTT. It specifies CASSSLRQVKNTEAFF.

J is TRBJ1-2 and V is TRBV6-5; no reliable D call. The CDR3 is 14 amino acids. The ends were cut back, 2 bases at V and 4 bases at J, with 11 bases in the middle. Looked up from germline, CDR1 is MNHEY and CDR2 is SVGAGI. This CDR3 is CASSYRQEIYGYTF. The CDR3, as DNA: TGTGCCAGCAGTTACAGGCAGGAGATCTATGGCTACACCTTC.

The V and J genes are TRBV7-9 and TRBJ1-5; 10 bases are shared with TRBD1. Unmatched junction bases numbered 3, after V lost 4 bases and J lost 6 bases. Per germline, CDR1 SEHNR and CDR2 FQNEAQ (reference sequence). CDR3 length equals 14 residues. The CDR3 protein is CASSWGQGFQPQHF. The DNA of the CDR3 is TGTGCCAGCAGCTGGGGACAGGGGTTTCAGCCCCAGCATTTT.

This clone has just one count. The chain couples TRBV6-5 to TRBJ1-2; D ambiguous. Germline CDR1 MNHEY, CDR2 SVGAGI. Trimming cost V 5 bases and J 8 bases, with 9 bases left between them. The CDR3 totals 11 residues. CDR3 DNA: TGTGCCAGCAGTGGGCCCGGAGGCTACACCTTC. Its translation is CASSGPGGYTF.

This sequence joins TRBV5-8 and TRBJ2-3, with a possible D match to TRBD1 (5 bases). The CDR3 contains 17 residues. Germline-derived CDR1 and CDR2 are SGHTS and YDEGEE. The V gene lost 0 bases and the J gene lost 3 bases, with 17 bases spanning the gap. The CDR3 DNA follows: TGTGCCAGCAGCTTGGCTAAAATGGGGCTAGTAACAGATACGCAGTATTTT. This codes for CASSLAKMGLVTDTQYF.

The gene calls are TRBV11-1 and TRBJ1-1; weak D call: TRBD1 (6 bases). This CDR3 has 13 residues. The V end was cut by 6 bases, the J end by 7 bases, with 15 bases between. CDR1 SGHAT and CDR2 FQDESV come from the germline V gene (reference sequence). The chain's CDR3 is CASRTYRVGEAFF. In DNA form, the CDR3 reads TGTGCCAGCAGGACATACAGGGTGGGTGAAGCTTTCTTT.

The rearrangement uses TRBV27 and TRBJ1-3; 7 bases map to TRBD1. The CDR3 is made up of 15 amino acids. J lost 0 bases, V lost 5 bases, and 4 bases had no gene match. Germline-derived CDR1 and CDR2 are MNHEY and SMNVEV (reference sequence). The CDR3 region is CASSRQGSSGNTIYF. The CDR3 bases are TGTGCCAGCAGTAGACAGGGTAGCTCTGGAAACACCATATATTTT.